This TCR beta chain is drawn from a study of tumor-infiltrating lymphocytes in primary liver carcinoma (dated by TCRdb to the late 2010s). About the full investigation: Hepatocellular carcinoma (four) or combined HCC and intrahepatic cholangiocarcinoma (one) was present in the five patients, who were three men and two women aged 30 to 69 years. The study combined TCRbeta repertoire sequencing, expression microarrays and whole-exome sequencing across five regions of each liver tumor, with adjacent normal tissue and blood. TCRbeta repertoire sequencing covered about 35 specimens from 5 patients: approximately 25 tumor regions, 5 adjacent noncancerous liver tissues and 5 peripheral blood samples. Technical replicate repertoires showed high reproducibility, with mean shared-clone rates about 0.86 and correlation coefficients above 0.95. Samples yielded roughly 3.65 to 7.13 million productive TCRbeta reads; read depth did not differ significantly between tissue types. The five patients had tumors staged T1-T3 N0M0, with maximum diameters ranging from roughly 4.2 to 11 cm.

Without any cell sorting, total RNA and DNA were co-extracted from about 21-30 mg of bulk tissue using the AllPrep DNA/RNA mini kit. Between November 2015 and 2016, about 5 patients in China with histopathologically diagnosed primary liver carcinoma had their tumors surgically resected. Patients had chronic HBV infection and were treatment-naive at sampling. Pieces of fresh tumor and adjacent tissue were cut in half, with one half kept in RNAlater at -80 degrees C and the other half sent for histology. V lost 6 bases and J lost 8 bases, and the count of bases not matched to a germline gene is 14. From its cysteine to its phenylalanine, the CDR3 spans 18 amino acids. CDR3 DNA only is kept here, 54 bases in frame from base 1. The germline V gene specifies MNHEY as CDR1 and SVGAGI as CDR2. A constant-region primer and ProtoScript II reverse transcriptase were used to reverse-transcribe TCRbeta-specific cDNA from around 540 ng total RNA. TCRbeta libraries were built with three nested multiplex PCR rounds, a slightly modified ARM-PCR procedure. Each of the first two PCR rounds ran for approximately 10 cycles using multiplex TRBV1-TRBV30 forward primers together with a Cbeta reverse primer. Sample barcodes and Illumina adapters were attached in a final 25-cycle PCR using Deep VentR polymerase. Before sequencing, amplicons between 200 and 500 bp were purified from gel using a QIAquick gel extraction kit. TCRbeta amplicons were sequenced on an Illumina HiSeq 2500 with 250-bp paired-end reads. The study's processing was this. Quality trimming of reads was performed with Trimmomatic v0.33, and paired reads were merged with FLASH v1.2.11 so that full CDR3 sequences could be recovered. V, D and J germline segments were assigned to the rearranged TCRbeta sequences using MiGEC v1.2.1b. Clonotype statistics and Shannon-Wiener diversity indices were computed with VDJtools v1.0.0. Except for diversity analysis, only the 250 most abundant clonotypes of each sample were used in subsequent analyses to reduce sampling bias. TCRdb cleaned the public reads at Q25 with fastp, built clones with MiXCR and kept in-frame beta chains. Each CDR3 protein appears once, grouped with its most common genes and DNA. None of the V and J calls come from the authors' own analysis; TCRdb made them. The sample data list approximately 80,000 distinct CDR3 sequences, and approximately 69% of these were observed just once. The top ten clones comprise roughly 28% of the sample.

The table lists this clonotype with many counts. The clone's antigen remains unknown. Qualities for individual bases were not recorded, and no much larger clone is one base off. What the research found in general, with its limitations: Because sequencing covered only the TCR beta chain and unpaired alpha chains were not captured, true repertoire diversity is likely underestimated. Bulk unsorted samples precluded comparing CD4+ and CD8+ T cell repertoires. The study included only a handful of patients, and the authors note findings should be validated in a larger study. Compared with blood, tumors had a significantly larger share of the repertoire taken up by the top 250 clones (p = 0.039). Consistent with antigen-driven expansion, pairs of tumor regions showed higher repertoire overlap (mean roughly 36%) than either tumor-adjacent pairs (around 17%) or tumor-blood pairs (roughly 14%).

The chain is assembled from TRBV6-5 and TRBJ2-2; TRBD2 aligns with 14 central bases. Sequencing was performed on tumor-adjacent normal liver tissue. The TCR was taken from a man aged 35-49 years with primary liver carcinoma and hepatitis B virus infection. The sequenced DNA is TGTGCCAGCAGATCGATCCTCGGGACTAGCGGGAGAGGTGGGGAGCTGTTTTTT. This codes for CASRSILGTSGRGGELFF.